This T cell receptor (beta chain) was identified in a study of blood T cell repertoires in COVID-19 (TCRdb year 2020). Regarding the complete study: Samples covering the acute and convalescent phases of COVID-19 were provided by collaborators in the United States, Italy and Spain. The material from the prospective study consisted of cDNA or gDNA derived from T cells, B-cell-depleted T cells, or PBMCs. The dataset comprised deeply sampled blood TCRbeta repertoires from subjects exposed to, actively infected with, or recovered from COVID-19. The repertoires were released in a freely available public database intended as a resource for research on the immune response to SARS-CoV-2. Samples came from the ongoing ImmuneRACE study (first 160 participants) plus 1,254 subjects from 6 global collaborators. Sample metadata almost always included a de-identified subject ID, COVID-19 status, age in years and sex. HLA class I and class II types, where available, came from metadata supplied by the sample provider rather than from assay-based typing. The full study reports these points: Clinical and demographic metadata were provided uncurated, with the amount varying by source and participant.

The immunoSEQ Assay, a bias-controlled multiplex PCR, was used to amplify TCRbeta CDR3 regions from genomic DNA. The original pipeline was this. The number of nucleated cells in each sample was estimated from the amplification of reference gene primers within the assay. To quantify the absolute abundance of each unique TCRbeta CDR3 rearrangement, sequence reads were collapsed and filtered. For each sample, productive Simpson clonality was calculated as the square root of Simpson's diversity index over productive rearrangements. TCRdb carries this immuneACCESS record with in-frame sequences only. Its versions omit some clonotypes, under half of them owing to an unresolved V gene in the studies checked, with the rest unexplained. Clone size and V and J calls were adopted from that table, with D and trimming inferred from the DNA. The table for this sample lists roughly 66,000 clones; about 80% of them were counted only once. Jointly, the top ten make up roughly 4.7% of the sample.

Turning to this clone: Its antigen target is currently unknown. One base away there is no much larger clone; base qualities are not given.

Whole blood was collected in K2EDTA tubes by collaborating institutions according to the institutions' own protocols. Collaborator samples were shipped for TCRbeta analysis as frozen whole blood, isolated PBMCs, or DNA extracted from either sample type. The CDR3 contains 14 residues, cysteine and phenylalanine counted. Only CDR3 DNA is held: 42 bases, read in frame from base 1. Trimming removed 4 bases from V and 7 bases from J, leaving 14 bases between the germline ends. For CDR1 and CDR2, the germline V gene lists SGHTA and FQGNSA. This sequence uses TRBV7-2 and TRBJ2-1; perhaps TRBD2 is the D gene, with 6 bases matching. Material: peripheral blood. The TCR was taken from an older woman with acute or convalescent COVID-19. The sequenced DNA: TGTGCCAGCAGCTCCCTATCGGCGGGGAATGAGCAGTTCTTC. Translated, this gives CASSSLSAGNEQFF. The variable domain in full, with residues beyond the CDR3 obtained from the reference TRBV7-2 and TRBJ2-1 genes, is GAGVSQSPSNKVTEKGKDVELRCDPISGHTALYWYRQSLGQGLEFLIYFQGNSAPDKSGLPSDRFSAERTGGSVSTLTIQRTQQEDSAVYLCASSSLSAGNEQFFGPGTRLTVL.